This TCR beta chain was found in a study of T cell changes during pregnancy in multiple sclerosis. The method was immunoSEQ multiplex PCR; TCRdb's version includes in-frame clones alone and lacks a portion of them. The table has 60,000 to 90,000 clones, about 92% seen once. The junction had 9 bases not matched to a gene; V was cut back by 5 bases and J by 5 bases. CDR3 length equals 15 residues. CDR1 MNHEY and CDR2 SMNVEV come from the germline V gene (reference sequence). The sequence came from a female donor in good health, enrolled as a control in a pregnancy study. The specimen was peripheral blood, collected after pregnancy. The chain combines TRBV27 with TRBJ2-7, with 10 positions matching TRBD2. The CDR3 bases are TGTGCCAGCAGTGTATTCGCGGGACTAGCGCACGAGCAGTACTTC. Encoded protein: CASSVFAGLAHEQYF.